This TCR beta chain originates from a study of T cells in Graves' hyperthyroidism and ophthalmopathy. Findings and caveats of the study: Ophthalmopathy was separated from stable hyperthyroidism by a 13 V-J model. Most expanded thyroid clonotypes above 0.001 recurred in blood.

For this clonotype: No antigen is known for it.

The study excluded patients with uncontrolled infection, other autoimmune disease, pregnancy or lactation. Orbital computed tomography and thyroid ultrasound, together with serum TRAb and thyroxine and clinical symptoms, were used for diagnoses. TCR beta CDR3 regions were amplified from RNA. HTBI primers were the set used in a first-round RT-PCR of the TCR CDR3. TCRdb passed the multiplex PCR reads through MiXCR, listing each CDR3 protein once. The sample has 450,000 to 700,000 distinct CDR3 sequences, about 45% seen once. V was pared by 3 bases and J by 3 bases, with 9 bases between. The length of the CDR3 is 13 residues. CDR1 and CDR2 (germline): SGDLS, YYNGEE.

The sample consisted of peripheral blood or thyroid tissue (not recorded which). The TCR comes from an adult woman with Graves' disease, either hyperthyroidism or ophthalmopathy (not recorded which). The J gene is TRBJ1-2, the V gene TRBV9, with D unclear. CDR3 DNA: TGTGCCAGCAGCGGGCGGGAGGACTATGGCTACACCTTC. Residues: CASSGREDYGYTF.